These 12 T cell receptor beta chains share one sample of origin, sequenced in a study of human T cells and chemical hapten exposure. TCRdb re-called the RACE reads with MiXCR, one entry per CDR3 protein. The data show roughly 200,000 distinct CDR3 sequences, with about 20% seen just once and about 7% held by the top ten. Regarding time point: patch test 1, 2 weeks after DPC sensitization. Treatment defined: therapeutic diphenylcyclopropenone sensitization with weekly scalp DPC. The sequencing used whole blood, collected in connection with sensitization to the hapten diphenylcyclopropenone (DPC). The receptors were sampled from a woman aged 50 to 60 with alopecia areata. Some clones in this sample may be carry-over from other donors' samples.

The CDR3 spells CATSRDIGQPTYEQYF. The DNA of the CDR3 is TGTGCCACCAGCAGAGATATCGGACAGCCCACCTACGAGCAGTACTTC. V is TRBV15 and J is TRBJ2-7, with D maybe TRBD1 (6 bases). V lost 0 bases to trimming and J lost 2 bases, with 14 bases between them. The CDR3 spans 16 residues. Looked up from germline, CDR1 is LNHNV and CDR2 is YYDKDF (reference sequence).

The table lists this clonotype with a few counts. The chain joins TRBV29-1 to TRBJ2-2, with 7 bases matching TRBD1. The CDR3 extends over 13 amino acids. CDR1 is SQVTM and CDR2 is ANQGSEA in the germline V gene. J was trimmed by 6 bases and V by 4 bases; bases with no gene match: 5. CDR3 residues: CSVAQGFAGELFF. CDR3 bases: TGCAGCGTTGCACAGGGGTTCGCCGGGGAGCTGTTTTTT.

V usage is TRBV2 and J usage is TRBJ2-3; 13 bases line up with TRBD2. From germline, CDR1 is SNHLY and CDR2 FYNNEI. The CDR3 runs 15 residues. Trimming took 2 bases from V and 4 from J; bases not matched to a gene: 0. CDR3 loop: CASSETSGRADTQYF. The CDR3 DNA reads TGTGCCAGCAGTGAAACTAGCGGGAGGGCAGATACGCAGTATTTT.

This clonotype came up a few times. J is TRBJ2-3 and V is TRBV11-2; tentative D call: TRBD2 (6 bases). The V and J ends lost 3 bases and 0 bases respectively, with 13 bases between them. In germline, CDR1 is SGHAT, CDR2 FQNNGV. The CDR3 is 16 residues long. For the CDR3, the DNA is TGTGCCAGCAGCTTTTCTGGGAGGACTAGCACAGATACGCAGTATTTT. It translates to CASSFSGRTSTDTQYF. Using reference TRBV11-2 and TRBJ2-3 for the parts outside the CDR3, the full variable domain is EAGVAQSPRYKIIEKRQSVAFWCNPISGHATLYWYQQILGQGPKLLIQFQNNGVVDDSQLPKDRFSAERLKGVDSTLKIQPAKLEDSAVYLCASSFSGRTSTDTQYFGPGTRLTVL.

V is TRBV4-2 and J is TRBJ2-1, with TRBD1 as a possible D gene (6 bases). Germline lookup yields CDR1 LGHNA and CDR2 YNFKEQ. The CDR3 contains 16 residues. Trimming took off 0 bases at V and 9 bases at J, with 18 bases between the two ends. The CDR3 region is CASSQDAGEQVGEQFF. The CDR3 coding sequence is TGTGCCAGCAGCCAAGATGCAGGGGAACAGGTTGGTGAGCAGTTCTTC.

The chain carries TRBV5-1 and TRBJ2-3; D possibly uses TRBD1 or TRBD2 (5 bases each). The germline gives CDR1 SGHRS, CDR2 YFSETQ. CDR3 size: 15 residues. The V end was cut by 0 bases, the J end by 4 bases, with 12 bases between. CDR3 protein: CASSLGGKLADTQYF. The CDR3, as DNA: TGCGCCAGCAGCTTGGGGGGGAAACTCGCAGATACGCAGTATTTT.

This clonotype was recorded once. The chain employs TRBV20-1 and TRBJ1-2; possibly TRBD1 for D (5 bases). CDR3 length: 12 amino acids. CDR1 is DFQATT, CDR2 SNEGSKA, per germline (reference sequence). The ends were cut back, 3 bases at V and 6 bases at J, with 11 bases in the middle. The CDR3 is CSASRDWDGYTF. In DNA, the CDR3 is TGCAGTGCTAGCCGGGACTGGGATGGCTACACCTTC.

The gene calls are TRBV6-1 and TRBJ2-7; 9 nucleotides match TRBD2. J gave up 1 base and V 8 bases, and 9 bases lay outside the gene matches. CDR3 length: 15 residues. Germline CDR1 and CDR2: MNHNS and SASEGT. Here the CDR3 DNA reads TGTGCCAGCGGGAAGGGCGGGAGGGCATCCTACGAGCAGTACTTC. It encodes CASGKGGRASYEQYF.

The chain carries TRBV28 and TRBJ1-5, with D possibly TRBD1 on 5 matching bases. The CDR3 runs 14 residues. Deletions cut 4 bases from V and 7 bases from J, with 14 bases between. Germline lookup yields CDR1 MDHEN and CDR2 SYDVKM. CDR3 residues: CASSSPGTDQPQHF. The CDR3 coding sequence is TGTGCCAGCAGTTCTCCAGGGACGGACCAGCCCCAGCATTTT. Full variable domain (outside the CDR3, taken from reference TRBV28 and TRBJ1-5): DVKVTQSSRYLVKRTGEKVFLECVQDMDHENMFWYRQDPGLGLRLIYFSYDVKMKEKGDIPEGYSVSREKKERFSLILESASTNQTSMYLCASSSPGTDQPQHFGDGTRLSIL.

V usage is TRBV2 and J usage is TRBJ2-3, with 11 positions matching TRBD2. This CDR3 contains 15 residues. Looked up from germline, CDR1 is SNHLY and CDR2 is FYNNEI. J gave up 5 bases and V 4 bases, and 5 bases lay outside the gene matches. As DNA, the CDR3 is TGTGCCAGCAGTGTTCATCTAGCGGGAGGAGATACGCAGTATTTT. This gives the protein CASSVHLAGGDTQYF.

This clonotype was seen many times. J is TRBJ1-2 and V is TRBV11-2, with TRBD1 as a possible D gene (6 bases). Germline loops: CDR1 SGHAT, CDR2 FQNNGV. Trimming left V 3 bases short and J 0 bases short, with 14 bases between. This CDR3 is 16 amino acids long. CDR3 DNA: TGTGCCAGCAGCTTTACCACAGGGAAAACTAACTATGGCTACACCTTC. It is translated as CASSFTTGKTNYGYTF.

This clonotype was detected a few times. The genes are TRBV5-1 and TRBJ2-1; possible D gene TRBD2, 6 bases. V lost 4 bases and J lost 4, with 18 bases in between. This CDR3 contains 16 residues. Germline CDR1 and CDR2: SGHRS and YFSETQ. The CDR3 region is CASSRVEGPLYNEQFF. As DNA, the CDR3 is TGCGCCAGCAGCCGAGTGGAGGGTCCTTTATACAATGAGCAGTTCTTC.